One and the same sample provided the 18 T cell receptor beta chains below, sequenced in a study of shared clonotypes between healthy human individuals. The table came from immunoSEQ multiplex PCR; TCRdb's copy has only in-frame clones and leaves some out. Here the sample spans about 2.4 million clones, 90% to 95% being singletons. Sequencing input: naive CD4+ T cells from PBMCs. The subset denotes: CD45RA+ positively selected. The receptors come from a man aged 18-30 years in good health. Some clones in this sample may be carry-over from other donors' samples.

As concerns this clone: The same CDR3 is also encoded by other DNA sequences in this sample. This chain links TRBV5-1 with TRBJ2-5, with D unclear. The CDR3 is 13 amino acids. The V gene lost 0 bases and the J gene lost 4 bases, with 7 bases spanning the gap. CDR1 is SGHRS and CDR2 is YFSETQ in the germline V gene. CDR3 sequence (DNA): TGCGCCAGCAGCTTGGTTAGTGGAGAGACCCAGTACTTC. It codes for CASSLVSGETQYF.

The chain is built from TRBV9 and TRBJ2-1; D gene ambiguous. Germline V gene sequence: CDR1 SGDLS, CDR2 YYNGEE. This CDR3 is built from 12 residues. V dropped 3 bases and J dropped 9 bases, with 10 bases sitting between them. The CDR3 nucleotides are TGTGCCAGCAGCGCACTTAAAGGTGAGCAGTTCTTC. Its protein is CASSALKGEQFF.

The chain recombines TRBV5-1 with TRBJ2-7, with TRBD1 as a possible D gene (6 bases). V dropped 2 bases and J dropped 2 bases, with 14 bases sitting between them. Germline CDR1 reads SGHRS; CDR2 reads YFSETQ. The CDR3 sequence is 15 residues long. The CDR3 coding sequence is TGCGCCAGCAGCTTTGATTACAGGGCCGCCTACGAGCAGTACTTC. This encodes CASSFDYRAAYEQYF.

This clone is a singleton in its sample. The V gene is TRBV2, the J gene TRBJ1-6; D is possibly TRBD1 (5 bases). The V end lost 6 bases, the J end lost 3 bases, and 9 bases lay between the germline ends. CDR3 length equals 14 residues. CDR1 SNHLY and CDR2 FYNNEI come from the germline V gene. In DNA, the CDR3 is TGTGCCAGCAGCGGGACGGGCTATAATTCACCCCTCCACTTT. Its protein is CASSGTGYNSPLHF.

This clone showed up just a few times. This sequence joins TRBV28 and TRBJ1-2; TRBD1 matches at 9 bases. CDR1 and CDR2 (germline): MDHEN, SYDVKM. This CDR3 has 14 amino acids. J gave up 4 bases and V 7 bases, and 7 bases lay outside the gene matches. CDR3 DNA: TGTGCCAGCACCCAGGACAGGGGAATCTATGGCTACACCTTC. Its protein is CASTQDRGIYGYTF.

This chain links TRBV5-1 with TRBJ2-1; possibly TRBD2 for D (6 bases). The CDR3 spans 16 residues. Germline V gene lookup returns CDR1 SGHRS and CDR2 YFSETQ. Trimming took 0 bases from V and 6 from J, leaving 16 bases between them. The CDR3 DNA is TGCGCCAGCAGCTTGGGAGGTAGCGGAGTTGGCAATGAGCAGTTCTTC. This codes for CASSLGGSGVGNEQFF.

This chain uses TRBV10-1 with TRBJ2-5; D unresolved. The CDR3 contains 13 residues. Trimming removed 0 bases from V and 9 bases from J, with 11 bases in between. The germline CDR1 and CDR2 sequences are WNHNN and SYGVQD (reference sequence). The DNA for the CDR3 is TGCGCCAGCAGTGAGTCGGCAGGCCACCCCCAGTACTTC. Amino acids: CASSESAGHPQYF.

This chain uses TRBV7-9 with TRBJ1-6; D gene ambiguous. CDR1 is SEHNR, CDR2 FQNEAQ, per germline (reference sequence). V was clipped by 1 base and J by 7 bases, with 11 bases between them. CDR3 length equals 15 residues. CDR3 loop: CASSLGGILNSPLHF. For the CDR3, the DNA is TGTGCCAGCAGCTTAGGAGGGATATTGAATTCACCCCTCCACTTT.

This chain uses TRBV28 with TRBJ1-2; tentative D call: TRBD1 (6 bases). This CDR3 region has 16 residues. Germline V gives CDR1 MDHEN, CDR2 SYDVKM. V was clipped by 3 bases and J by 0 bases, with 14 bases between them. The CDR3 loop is CASSLIYRAPNYGYTF. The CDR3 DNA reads TGTGCCAGCAGTTTGATCTACAGGGCCCCTAACTATGGCTACACCTTC.

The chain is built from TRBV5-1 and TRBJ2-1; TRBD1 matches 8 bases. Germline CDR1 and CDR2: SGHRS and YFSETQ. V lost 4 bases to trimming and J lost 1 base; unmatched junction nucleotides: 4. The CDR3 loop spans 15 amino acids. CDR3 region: CASSRTGSSYNEQFF. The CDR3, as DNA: TGCGCCAGCAGCCGGACAGGGAGTTCCTACAATGAGCAGTTCTTC.

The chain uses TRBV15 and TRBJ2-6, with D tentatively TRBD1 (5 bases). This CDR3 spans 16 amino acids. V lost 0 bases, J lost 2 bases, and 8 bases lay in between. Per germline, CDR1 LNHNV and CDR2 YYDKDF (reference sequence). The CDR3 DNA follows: TGTGCCACCAGCAGAGATGGGGCGCCTGGGGCCAACGTCCTGACTTTC. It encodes CATSRDGAPGANVLTF. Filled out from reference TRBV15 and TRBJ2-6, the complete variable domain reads DAMVIQNPRYQVTQFGKPVTLSCSQTLNHNVMYWYQQKSSQAPKLLFHYYDKDFNNEADTPDNFQSRRPNTSFCFLDIRSPGLGDTAMYLCATSRDGAPGANVLTFGAGSRLTVL.

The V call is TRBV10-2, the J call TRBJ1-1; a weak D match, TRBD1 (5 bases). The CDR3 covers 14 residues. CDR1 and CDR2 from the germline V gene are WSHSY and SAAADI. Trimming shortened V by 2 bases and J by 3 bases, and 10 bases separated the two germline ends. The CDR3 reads CASSERPGYTEAFF. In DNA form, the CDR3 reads TGCGCCAGCAGTGAGAGGCCAGGGTACACTGAAGCTTTCTTT.

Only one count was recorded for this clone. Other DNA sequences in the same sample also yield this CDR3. CDR3 bases: TGTGCCAGCAGTTTCCCCGCACTCTACGAGCAGTACTTC. The encoded protein is CASSFPALYEQYF. The chain carries TRBV28 and TRBJ2-7; D is uncertain. Germline loops: CDR1 MDHEN, CDR2 SYDVKM. The CDR3 has 13 amino acids. V was trimmed by 3 bases and J by 3 bases, leaving 9 bases between them.

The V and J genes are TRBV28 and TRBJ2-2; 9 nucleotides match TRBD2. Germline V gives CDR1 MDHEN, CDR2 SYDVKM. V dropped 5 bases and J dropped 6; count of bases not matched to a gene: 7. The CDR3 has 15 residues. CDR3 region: CASSLPGTSPGELFF. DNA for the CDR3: TGTGCCAGCAGTCTCCCCGGGACTAGCCCCGGGGAGCTGTTTTTT.

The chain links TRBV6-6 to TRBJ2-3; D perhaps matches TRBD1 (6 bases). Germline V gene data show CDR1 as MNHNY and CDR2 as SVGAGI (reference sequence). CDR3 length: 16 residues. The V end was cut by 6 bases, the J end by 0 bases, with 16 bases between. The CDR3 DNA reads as TGTGCCAGCAGCCGCCGGGCAGGGGCCAGCACAGATACGCAGTATTTT. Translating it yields CASSRRAGASTDTQYF.

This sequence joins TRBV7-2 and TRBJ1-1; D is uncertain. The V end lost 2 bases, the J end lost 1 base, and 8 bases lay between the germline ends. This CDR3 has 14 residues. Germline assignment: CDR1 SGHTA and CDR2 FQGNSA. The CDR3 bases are TGTGCCAGCAGCTTATTTCTGGGGAACACTGAAGCTTTCTTT. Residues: CASSLFLGNTEAFF.

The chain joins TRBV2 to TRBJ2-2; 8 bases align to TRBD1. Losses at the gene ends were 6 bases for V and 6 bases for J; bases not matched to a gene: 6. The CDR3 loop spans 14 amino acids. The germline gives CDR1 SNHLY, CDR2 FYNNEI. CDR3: CASSQVDRAGELFF. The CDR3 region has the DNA TGTGCCAGCAGCCAAGTGGACAGGGCCGGGGAGCTGTTTTTT. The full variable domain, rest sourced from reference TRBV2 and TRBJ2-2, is EPEVTQTPSHQVTQMGQEVILRCVPISNHLYFYWYRQILGQKVEFLVSFYNNEISEKSEIFDDQFSVERPDGSNFTLKIRSTKLEDSAMYFCASSQVDRAGELFFGEGSRLTVL.

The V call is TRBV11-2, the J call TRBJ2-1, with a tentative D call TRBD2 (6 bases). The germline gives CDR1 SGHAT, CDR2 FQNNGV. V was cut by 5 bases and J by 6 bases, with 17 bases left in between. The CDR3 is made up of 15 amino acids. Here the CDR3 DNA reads TGTGCCAGCAGCCCCAGCGGGTACCTAAGCAATGAGCAGTTCTTC. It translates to CASSPSGYLSNEQFF.